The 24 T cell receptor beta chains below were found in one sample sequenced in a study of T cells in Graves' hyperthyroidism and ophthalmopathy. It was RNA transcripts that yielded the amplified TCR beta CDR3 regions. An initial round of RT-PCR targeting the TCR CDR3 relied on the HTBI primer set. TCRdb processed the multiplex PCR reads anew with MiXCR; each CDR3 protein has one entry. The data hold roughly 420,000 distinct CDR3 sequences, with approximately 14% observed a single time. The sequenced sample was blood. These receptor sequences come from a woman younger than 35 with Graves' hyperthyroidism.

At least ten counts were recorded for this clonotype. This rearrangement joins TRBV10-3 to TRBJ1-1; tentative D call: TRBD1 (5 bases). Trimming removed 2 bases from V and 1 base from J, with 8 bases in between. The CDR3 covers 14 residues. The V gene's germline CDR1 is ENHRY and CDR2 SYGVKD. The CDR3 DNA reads TGTGCCATCAGTGAGAATGGGGGGAACACTGAAGCTTTCTTT. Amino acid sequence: CAISENGGNTEAFF.

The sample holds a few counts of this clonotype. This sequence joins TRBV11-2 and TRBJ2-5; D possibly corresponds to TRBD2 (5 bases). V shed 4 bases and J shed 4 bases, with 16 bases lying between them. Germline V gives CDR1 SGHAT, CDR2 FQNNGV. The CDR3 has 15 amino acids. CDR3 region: CASSWPRPGSETQYF. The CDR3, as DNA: TGTGCCAGCAGCTGGCCTCGTCCGGGGTCAGAGACCCAGTACTTC.

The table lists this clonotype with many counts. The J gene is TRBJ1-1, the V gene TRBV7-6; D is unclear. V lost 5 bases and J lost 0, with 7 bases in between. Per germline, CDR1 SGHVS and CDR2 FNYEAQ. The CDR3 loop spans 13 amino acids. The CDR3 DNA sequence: TGTGCCAGCAGCGATCGGGTGAACACTGAAGCTTTCTTT. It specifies CASSDRVNTEAFF.

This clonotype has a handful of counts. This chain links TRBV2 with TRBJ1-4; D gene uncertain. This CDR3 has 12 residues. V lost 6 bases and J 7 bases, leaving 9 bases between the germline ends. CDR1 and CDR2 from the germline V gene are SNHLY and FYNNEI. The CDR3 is CASRGVIEKLFF. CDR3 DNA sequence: TGTGCCAGCAGGGGAGTTATTGAAAAACTGTTTTTT.

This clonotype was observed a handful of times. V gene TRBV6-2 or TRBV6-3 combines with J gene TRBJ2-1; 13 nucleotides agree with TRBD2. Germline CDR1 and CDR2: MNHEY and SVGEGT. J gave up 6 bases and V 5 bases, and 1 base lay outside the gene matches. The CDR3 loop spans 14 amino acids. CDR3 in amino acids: CASSRLAGGNEQFF. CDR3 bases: TGTGCCAGCAGTAGACTAGCGGGGGGCAATGAGCAGTTCTTC.

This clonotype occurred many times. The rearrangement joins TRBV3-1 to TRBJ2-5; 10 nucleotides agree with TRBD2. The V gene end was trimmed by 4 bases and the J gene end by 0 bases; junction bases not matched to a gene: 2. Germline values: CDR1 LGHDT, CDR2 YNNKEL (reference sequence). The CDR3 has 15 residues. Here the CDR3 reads CASSRTSGNQETQYF. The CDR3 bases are TGTGCCAGCAGCCGGACTAGCGGAAACCAAGAGACCCAGTACTTC.

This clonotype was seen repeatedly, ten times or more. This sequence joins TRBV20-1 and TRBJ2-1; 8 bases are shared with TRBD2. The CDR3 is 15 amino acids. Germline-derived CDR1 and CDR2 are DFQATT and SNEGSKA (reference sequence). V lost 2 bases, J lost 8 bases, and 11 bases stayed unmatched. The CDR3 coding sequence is TGCAGTGCTAGACCTTACGGGGGGGCCTTATATGAGCAGTTCTTC. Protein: CSARPYGGALYEQFF.

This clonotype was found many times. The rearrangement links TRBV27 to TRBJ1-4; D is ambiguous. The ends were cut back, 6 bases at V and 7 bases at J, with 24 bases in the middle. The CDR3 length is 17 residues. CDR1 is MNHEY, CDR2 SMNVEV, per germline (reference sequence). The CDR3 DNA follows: TGTGCCAGCAGAAGGGCCAGTCAAAGGTCAAGGAGTGAAAAACTGTTTTTT. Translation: CASRRASQRSRSEKLFF.

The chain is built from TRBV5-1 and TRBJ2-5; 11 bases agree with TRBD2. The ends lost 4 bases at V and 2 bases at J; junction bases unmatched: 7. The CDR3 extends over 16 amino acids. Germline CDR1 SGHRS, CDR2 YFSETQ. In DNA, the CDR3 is TGCGCCAGCAGCCCACGGACTAGCGGGTATCAAGAGACCCAGTACTTC. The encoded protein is CASSPRTSGYQETQYF.

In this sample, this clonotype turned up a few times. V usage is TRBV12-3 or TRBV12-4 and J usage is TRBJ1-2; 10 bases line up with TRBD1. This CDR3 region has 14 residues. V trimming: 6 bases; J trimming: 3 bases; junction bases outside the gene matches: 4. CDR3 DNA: TGTGCCAGCAGCCGGACAGGGGGTTACTATGGCTACACCTTC. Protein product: CASSRTGGYYGYTF.

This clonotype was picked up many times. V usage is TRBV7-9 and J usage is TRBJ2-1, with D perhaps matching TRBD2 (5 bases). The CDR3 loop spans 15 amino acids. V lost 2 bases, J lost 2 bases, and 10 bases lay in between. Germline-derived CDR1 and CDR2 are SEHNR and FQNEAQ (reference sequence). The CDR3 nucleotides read TGTGCCAGCAGCTTAAAGATGGAGGCCTACAATGAGCAGTTCTTC. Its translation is CASSLKMEAYNEQFF.

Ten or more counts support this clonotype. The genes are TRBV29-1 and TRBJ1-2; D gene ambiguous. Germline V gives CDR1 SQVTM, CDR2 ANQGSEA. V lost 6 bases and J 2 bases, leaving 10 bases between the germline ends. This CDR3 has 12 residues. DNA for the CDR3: TGCAGCGTCGCCGGATACAACTATGGCTACACCTTC. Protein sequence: CSVAGYNYGYTF. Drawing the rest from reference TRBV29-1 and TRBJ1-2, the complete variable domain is SAVISQKPSRDICQRGTSLTIQCQVDSQVTMMFWYRQQPGQSLTLIATANQGSEATYESGFVIDKFPISRPNLTFSTLTVSNMSPEDSSIYLCSVAGYNYGYTFGSGTRLTVV.

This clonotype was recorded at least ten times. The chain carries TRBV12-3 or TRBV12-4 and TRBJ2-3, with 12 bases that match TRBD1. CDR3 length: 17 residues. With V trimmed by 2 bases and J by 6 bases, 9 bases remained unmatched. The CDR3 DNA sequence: TGTGCCAGCAGTTTACGGTCCGGGACAGGGGGCTTCGATACGCAGTATTTT. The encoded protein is CASSLRSGTGGFDTQYF.

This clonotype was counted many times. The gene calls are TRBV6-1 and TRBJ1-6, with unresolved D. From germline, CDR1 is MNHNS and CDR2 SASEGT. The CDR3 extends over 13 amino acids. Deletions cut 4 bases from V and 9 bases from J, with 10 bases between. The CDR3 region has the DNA TGTGCCAGCAGTGCCGGCCTTGGTTCACCCCTCCACTTT. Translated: CASSAGLGSPLHF.

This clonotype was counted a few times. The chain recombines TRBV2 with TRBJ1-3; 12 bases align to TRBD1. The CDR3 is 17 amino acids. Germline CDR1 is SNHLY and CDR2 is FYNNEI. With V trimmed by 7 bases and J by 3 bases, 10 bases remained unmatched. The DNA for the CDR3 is TGTGCCAGCATGAGCCGGGACAGGGGGCTGTTTGGAAACACCATATATTTT. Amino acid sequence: CASMSRDRGLFGNTIYF.

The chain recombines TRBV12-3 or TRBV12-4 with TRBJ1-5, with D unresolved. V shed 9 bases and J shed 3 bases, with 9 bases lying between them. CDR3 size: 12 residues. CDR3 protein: CASRRNNQPQHF. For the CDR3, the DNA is TGTGCCAGTAGAAGAAACAATCAGCCCCAGCATTTT.

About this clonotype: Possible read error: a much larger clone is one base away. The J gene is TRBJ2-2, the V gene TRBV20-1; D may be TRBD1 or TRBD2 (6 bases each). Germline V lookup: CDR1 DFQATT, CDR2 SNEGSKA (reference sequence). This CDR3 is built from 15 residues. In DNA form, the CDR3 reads TGCAGTGCCCGAAGTAGGGGGGCGAACACCGGGGAGCCGTTTTTT. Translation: CSARSRGANTGEPFF.

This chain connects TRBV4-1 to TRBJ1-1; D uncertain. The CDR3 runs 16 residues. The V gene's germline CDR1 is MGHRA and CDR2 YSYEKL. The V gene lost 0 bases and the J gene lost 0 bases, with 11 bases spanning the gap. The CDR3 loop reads CASSQDLPTVNTEAFF. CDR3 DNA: TGCGCCAGCAGCCAAGATCTCCCGACTGTGAACACTGAAGCTTTCTTT.

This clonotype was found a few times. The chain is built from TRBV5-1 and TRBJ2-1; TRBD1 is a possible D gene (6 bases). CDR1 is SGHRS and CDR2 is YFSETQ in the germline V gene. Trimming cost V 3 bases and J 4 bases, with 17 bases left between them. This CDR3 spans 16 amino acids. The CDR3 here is CASSSVRGRTYNEQFF. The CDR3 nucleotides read TGCGCCAGCAGCTCGGTCAGGGGACGGACATACAATGAGCAGTTCTTC.

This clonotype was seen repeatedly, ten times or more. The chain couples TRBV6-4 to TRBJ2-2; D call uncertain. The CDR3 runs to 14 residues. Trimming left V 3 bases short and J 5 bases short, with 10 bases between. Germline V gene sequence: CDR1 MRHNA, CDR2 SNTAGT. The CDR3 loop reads CASSESPGTGELFF. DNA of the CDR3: TGTGCCAGCAGTGAGTCACCTGGAACCGGGGAGCTGTTTTTT.

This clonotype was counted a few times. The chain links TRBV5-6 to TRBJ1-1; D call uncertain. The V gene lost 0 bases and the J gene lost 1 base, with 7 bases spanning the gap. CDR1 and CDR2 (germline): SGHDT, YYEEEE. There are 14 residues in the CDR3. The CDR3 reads CASSLDIGNTEAFF. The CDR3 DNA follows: TGTGCCAGCAGCTTGGATATAGGGAACACTGAAGCTTTCTTT.

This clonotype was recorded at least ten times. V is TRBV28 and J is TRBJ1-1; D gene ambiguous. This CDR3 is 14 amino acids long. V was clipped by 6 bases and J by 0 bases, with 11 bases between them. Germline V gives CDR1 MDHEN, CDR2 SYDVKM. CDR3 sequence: CASSSSHLNTEAFF. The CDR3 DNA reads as TGTGCCAGCAGCTCCAGCCATTTGAACACTGAAGCTTTCTTT.

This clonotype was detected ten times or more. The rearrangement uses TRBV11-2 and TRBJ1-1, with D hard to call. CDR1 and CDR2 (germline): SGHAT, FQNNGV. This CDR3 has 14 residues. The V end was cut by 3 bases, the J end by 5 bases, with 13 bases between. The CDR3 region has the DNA TGTGCCAGCAGCTTGAGTGGAGTGTTGACTGAAGCTTTCTTT. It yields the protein CASSLSGVLTEAFF. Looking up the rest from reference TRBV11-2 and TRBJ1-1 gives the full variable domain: EAGVAQSPRYKIIEKRQSVAFWCNPISGHATLYWYQQILGQGPKLLIQFQNNGVVDDSQLPKDRFSAERLKGVDSTLKIQPAKLEDSAVYLCASSLSGVLTEAFFGQGTRLTVV.

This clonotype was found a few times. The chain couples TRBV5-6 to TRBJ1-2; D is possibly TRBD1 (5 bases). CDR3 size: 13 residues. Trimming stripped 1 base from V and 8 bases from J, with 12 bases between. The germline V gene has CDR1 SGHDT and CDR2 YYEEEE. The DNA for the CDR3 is TGTGCCAGCAGCTTGCAGGGAACGGGCGGCTACACCTTC. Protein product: CASSLQGTGGYTF.